The 24 T cell receptor beta chains given below trace back to one sample, sequenced in a study of T cells after yellow fever vaccination. TCRdb fed the 5' RACE reads into MiXCR, producing one record per CDR3 protein. In the table there are some 550,000 distinct CDR3 sequences, 15% to 20% of which are singletons. The sequencing here drew on PBMCs, taken 15 days after the yellow fever booster vaccination. Receptors originate from a man aged 25-45 years who received the YFV17D yellow fever vaccine.

This clonotype was counted a few times. V usage is TRBV28 and J usage is TRBJ2-3; D gene uncertain. There are 14 residues in the CDR3. Germline assignment: CDR1 MDHEN and CDR2 SYDVKM. Trimming stripped 7 bases from V and 5 bases from J, with 16 bases between. Here the CDR3 DNA reads TGTGCCAGCACTCGACCCCTCAGAGGAGATACGCAGTATTTT. This encodes CASTRPLRGDTQYF. Combining the CDR3 with reference TRBV28 and TRBJ2-3 gives the whole variable domain DVKVTQSSRYLVKRTGEKVFLECVQDMDHENMFWYRQDPGLGLRLIYFSYDVKMKEKGDIPEGYSVSREKKERFSLILESASTNQTSMYLCASTRPLRGDTQYFGPGTRLTVL.

This clonotype was seen a few times. The chain couples TRBV20-1 to TRBJ2-5; D may be TRBD1 (6 bases). V was cut by 4 bases and J by 3 bases, with 15 bases left in between. Looked up from germline, CDR1 is DFQATT and CDR2 is SNEGSKA (reference sequence). CDR3 length: 14 residues. CDR3 region: CSAIPLRGEETQYF. In DNA form, the CDR3 reads TGCAGTGCTATACCCCTCAGGGGCGAAGAGACCCAGTACTTC.

V gene TRBV20-1 combines with J gene TRBJ2-7; D unclear. From germline, CDR1 is DFQATT and CDR2 SNEGSKA (reference sequence). The CDR3 sequence is 13 residues long. V was trimmed by 7 bases and J by 3 bases, leaving 16 bases between them. CDR3 sequence (DNA): TGCAGTGGCGTAAGTAGTTCCGGCTACGAGCAGTACTTC. This translates into CSGVSSSGYEQYF.

The V and J genes are TRBV29-1 and TRBJ2-4; weak D call: TRBD1 (5 bases). The CDR3 covers 11 residues. Trimming stripped 8 bases from V and 10 bases from J, with 15 bases between. Germline CDR1 SQVTM, CDR2 ANQGSEA. DNA for the CDR3: TGCAGCCTCAGGGTTGATCAAATTCAGTACTTC. Translated: CSLRVDQIQYF.

This clonotype was observed a few times. The gene calls are TRBV27 and TRBJ2-2; the D gene is possibly TRBD2 (5 bases). Germline CDR1 and CDR2: MNHEY and SMNVEV (reference sequence). The CDR3 is 14 amino acids. Trimming took 6 bases from V and 8 from J, leaving 16 bases between them. The CDR3 here is CASSRDTIWGELFF. CDR3 sequence (DNA): TGTGCCAGCAGCCGGGATACAATATGGGGGGAGCTGTTTTTT.

This clonotype was counted only a few times. The chain links TRBV29-1 to TRBJ2-2, with D unclear. The ends were cut back, 4 bases at V and 0 bases at J, with 9 bases in the middle. The CDR3 has 14 residues. CDR1 and CDR2 (germline): SQVTM, ANQGSEA. The chain's CDR3 is CSVAGGPNTGELFF. Written as DNA, the CDR3 is TGCAGCGTTGCCGGCGGACCGAACACCGGGGAGCTGTTTTTT.

This chain uses TRBV20-1 with TRBJ2-1; 8 nucleotides line up with TRBD2. Germline V gives CDR1 DFQATT, CDR2 SNEGSKA (reference sequence). CDR3 length: 15 residues. The ends lost 6 bases at V and 0 bases at J; junction bases unmatched: 7. This chain's CDR3 is CSATTSASSYNEQFF. The CDR3 nucleotides are TGCAGTGCAACGACTAGCGCGAGCTCCTACAATGAGCAGTTCTTC.

The chain is built from TRBV20-1 and TRBJ2-3; D perhaps matches TRBD2 (5 bases). The V end was cut by 5 bases, the J end by 3 bases, with 12 bases between. This CDR3 is 13 amino acids long. The germline V gene has CDR1 DFQATT and CDR2 SNEGSKA (reference sequence). DNA of the CDR3: TGCAGTGCTGGATCCCCGGGAACAGATACGCAGTATTTT. It encodes CSAGSPGTDTQYF.

This chain connects TRBV5-1 to TRBJ2-7; no firm D call. Trimming took off 4 bases at V and 0 bases at J, with 5 bases between the two ends. Germline V lookup: CDR1 SGHRS, CDR2 YFSETQ. The CDR3 contains 12 residues. The CDR3 region is CASSAPSYEQYF. The CDR3 bases are TGCGCCAGCAGCGCCCCCTCCTACGAGCAGTACTTC.

The genes are TRBV29-1 and TRBJ1-2; D uncertain. CDR3 length: 12 residues. The V and J ends lost 4 bases and 7 bases respectively, with 13 bases between them. The V gene's germline CDR1 is SQVTM and CDR2 ANQGSEA. The CDR3 reads CSVGLGQSGYTF. DNA for the CDR3: TGCAGCGTTGGATTAGGGCAGAGTGGCTACACCTTC.

The rearrangement joins TRBV5-4 to TRBJ2-2; D call uncertain. CDR1 and CDR2 (germline): SGHNT, YYREEE (reference sequence). V gave up 5 bases and J gave up 0 bases, with 8 bases separating them. The CDR3 runs to 14 residues. The CDR3 DNA reads as TGTGCCAGCAGAAACAGAACGAACACCGGGGAGCTGTTTTTT. Translating it yields CASRNRTNTGELFF.

This clonotype turned up a few times. The genes are TRBV6-2 or TRBV6-3 and TRBJ2-3, with D tentatively TRBD1 (5 bases). V was cut by 4 bases and J by 5 bases, with 7 bases left in between. The CDR3 has 12 amino acids. Germline V gives CDR1 MNHEY, CDR2 SVGEGT. CDR3 amino acids: CASSFTGDTQYF. The CDR3, as DNA: TGTGCCAGCAGTTTCACAGGAGATACGCAGTATTTT.

This rearrangement joins TRBV12-3 or TRBV12-4 to TRBJ2-2, with 7 bases lining up with TRBD1. The CDR3 is 15 amino acids. With 6 bases clipped from V and 6 bases from J, the junction kept 10 bases outside the gene matches. The CDR3: CASRIQGIVSGELFF. The CDR3 nucleotides read TGTGCCAGCAGAATACAGGGGATCGTATCCGGGGAGCTGTTTTTT.

This clonotype was seen only a few times. The gene calls are TRBV9 and TRBJ2-2; no reliable D call. Germline V lookup: CDR1 SGDLS, CDR2 YYNGEE. V lost 3 bases, J lost 8 bases, and 11 bases lay in between. This CDR3 spans 13 amino acids. CDR3 loop: CASSGLGIGELFF. The CDR3 DNA sequence: TGTGCCAGCAGCGGGCTAGGAATTGGGGAGCTGTTTTTT.

This clonotype occurred many times. This chain uses TRBV18 with TRBJ2-5, with unresolved D. Germline V gene data show CDR1 as KGHSH and CDR2 as LQKENI. CDR3 length: 20 amino acids. V was shortened by 0 bases and J by 3 bases, with 26 bases between the two germline ends. The CDR3 loop reads CASSPPLRYDDMTSKETQYF. In DNA form, the CDR3 reads TGTGCCAGCTCACCACCCCTTCGGTATGATGACATGACGTCCAAAGAGACCCAGTACTTC.

The chain is built from TRBV4-3 and TRBJ2-1; no clear D gene. Germline V gene data show CDR1 as LGHNA and CDR2 as YSLEER. V was trimmed by 5 bases and J by 8 bases, leaving 13 bases between them. The CDR3 is made up of 13 amino acids. The CDR3 reads CASSYSRGDEQFF. The CDR3 nucleotides read TGCGCCAGCAGCTACTCAAGAGGCGATGAGCAGTTCTTC.

The V and J genes are TRBV7-2 and TRBJ2-1; 8 nucleotides align to TRBD2. V was clipped by 5 bases and J by 4 bases; unmatched bases: 7. This CDR3 region has 15 residues. Germline CDR1 SGHTA, CDR2 FQGNSA. DNA of the CDR3: TGTGCCAGCAGCCCCCCCGGGACTAGGTACAATGAGCAGTTCTTC. It encodes CASSPPGTRYNEQFF.

This clonotype has ten or more counts. The V and J genes are TRBV4-3 and TRBJ1-5; no clear D. V was clipped by 1 base and J by 7 bases, with 11 bases between them. CDR1 and CDR2 (germline): LGHNA, YSLEER. CDR3 size: 14 residues. The CDR3 here is CASSQVFGSQPQHF. CDR3 DNA sequence: TGCGCCAGCAGCCAAGTTTTCGGGAGCCAGCCCCAGCATTTT.

This clonotype was counted between two and nine times. The V gene is TRBV3-1, the J gene TRBJ2-1; the match to TRBD2 covers 8 bases. Trimming at V came to 4 bases and at J to 11 bases, leaving 4 bases not matched to a gene. CDR1 is LGHDT and CDR2 is YNNKEL in the germline V gene (reference sequence). The CDR3 is 12 amino acids. In nucleotides, the CDR3 is TGTGCCAGCAGCCGTAGCGGGACCCAGCAGTTCTTC. It codes for CASSRSGTQQFF.

The chain links TRBV7-9 to TRBJ2-2; D ambiguous. V lost 8 bases to trimming and J lost 1 base, with 17 bases between them. Looked up from germline, CDR1 is SEHNR and CDR2 is FQNEAQ (reference sequence). The CDR3 loop spans 16 amino acids. The CDR3 bases are TGTGCCAGCCGAGATCCAGCTGAAGTGAACACCGGGGAGCTGTTTTTT. Protein sequence: CASRDPAEVNTGELFF.

The chain combines TRBV5-1 with TRBJ2-6; 10 bases are a match to TRBD1. The germline CDR1 and CDR2 sequences are SGHRS and YFSETQ. The CDR3 extends over 15 amino acids. V dropped 9 bases and J dropped 0; count of bases not matched to a gene: 3. Here the CDR3 reads CATGTGDSGANVLTF. The CDR3 coding sequence is TGCGCCACCGGGACAGGGGACTCTGGGGCCAACGTCCTGACTTTC.

The chain recombines TRBV6-1 with TRBJ2-3; tentative D call: TRBD1 (6 bases). Looked up from germline, CDR1 is MNHNS and CDR2 is SASEGT. The CDR3 spans 17 residues. V was clipped by 6 bases and J by 4 bases, with 23 bases between them. The CDR3 nucleotides are TGTGCCAGCAGCCACAACAGGGTAATGGGTGGCGCAGATACGCAGTATTTT. Translation: CASSHNRVMGGADTQYF.

This clonotype was detected many times. This rearrangement joins TRBV5-5 to TRBJ2-5, with D possibly matching TRBD2 (7 bases). Trimming stripped 0 bases from V and 4 bases from J, with 10 bases between. The CDR3 covers 14 residues. CDR1 is SGHKS and CDR2 is YYEKEE in the germline V gene (reference sequence). DNA of the CDR3: TGTGCCAGCAGCTTGGGGAGGGGGGGAGAGACCCAGTACTTC. It encodes CASSLGRGGETQYF.

The table lists this clonotype with a few counts. The chain carries TRBV7-3 and TRBJ2-3; D not certain. CDR3 length: 16 residues. The germline V gene has CDR1 SGHTA and CDR2 FQGTGA. Trimming shortened V by 2 bases and J by 0 bases, and 12 bases separated the two germline ends. CDR3 loop: CASSLGWSASTDTQYF. CDR3 sequence (DNA): TGTGCCAGCAGCTTAGGTTGGAGTGCTAGCACAGATACGCAGTATTTT. The whole variable domain, filled in from reference TRBV7-3 and TRBJ2-3, reads GAGVSQTPSNKVTEKGKYVELRCDPISGHTALYWYRQSLGQGPEFLIYFQGTGAADDSGLPNDRFFAVRPEGSVSTLKIQRTERGDSAVYLCASSLGWSASTDTQYFGPGTRLTVL.